This TCR beta chain emerged from a study of cytotoxic CD8 clonotypes in ibrutinib-treated CLL. As for the study in general: Response was recorded as partial in about 24 patients and complete in 2; at median around 68 months, approximately 15 remained remitted and roughly 12 had progressed.

Libraries were prepared by immunoSEQ multiplex PCR; TCRdb keeps only in-frame clonotypes and omits some of them. The sample carries fewer than 400,000 clones, over 55% recorded once. In germline, CDR1 is MGHRA, CDR2 YSYEKL. This CDR3 region has 14 residues. V lost 3 bases and J lost 2; bases outside the gene matches: 0. This rearrangement joins TRBV4-1 to TRBJ1-2; 10 nucleotides align to TRBD1. The TCR was taken from a human donor with chronic lymphocytic leukemia. This material consisted of PBMCs, taken after 36 months of ibrutinib treatment. CDR3 in amino acids: CASSQTGGNYGYTF. In DNA, the CDR3 is TGCGCCAGCAGCCAGACAGGGGGCAACTATGGCTACACCTTC.